The 23 T cell receptor beta chains below were found in one sample sequenced in a study of radiation and T cells in renal cell carcinoma. Generated by immunoSEQ multiplex PCR, the TCRdb table keeps only in-frame clones and is missing some. The table includes tens of thousands of clones, 75% to 90% detected once. Time point defined: blood 2 weeks post-SBRT. Treatment indicated: 15 Gy SBRT to primary tumor, nephrectomy 4 weeks later. This sample comprised blood, obtained from a patient whose treatment included radiotherapy and nephrectomy. These receptors were taken from an older woman with renal cell carcinoma.

This chain links TRBV9 with TRBJ2-3; D might be TRBD1 or TRBD2, each matching 5 bases. V dropped 5 bases and J dropped 4 bases, with 17 bases sitting between them. Germline CDR1 and CDR2: SGDLS and YYNGEE. The length of the CDR3 is 15 residues. CDR3 sequence: CASRPPGLGADTQYF. The CDR3 DNA follows: TGTGCCAGCAGGCCCCCGGGTCTGGGGGCAGATACGCAGTATTTT.

J is TRBJ2-1 and V is TRBV9, with 14 bases aligning to TRBD2. The CDR3 consists of 15 residues. V lost 4 bases, J lost 5 bases, and 2 bases stayed unmatched. CDR1 is SGDLS, CDR2 YYNGEE, per germline. The chain's CDR3 is CASSRGLAGDNEQFF. CDR3 bases: TGTGCCAGCAGCAGGGGACTAGCGGGAGACAATGAGCAGTTCTTC.

The V gene is TRBV7-8, the J gene TRBJ1-2, with 7 bases matching TRBD1. CDR3 length: 15 amino acids. CDR1 is SGHVS, CDR2 FQNEAQ, per germline. Trimming took 6 bases from V and 2 from J; bases not matched to a gene: 9. As DNA, the CDR3 is TGTGCCAGCAGAGGTGGGAGAGGGGGCAACTATGGCTACACCTTC. Translating it yields CASRGGRGGNYGYTF.

This rearrangement joins TRBV30 to TRBJ1-2; D may be TRBD1 (6 bases). The CDR3 has 14 residues. The germline V and J ends were trimmed by 2 bases and 2 bases, with 12 bases remaining between them. Germline V gene data show CDR1 as GTSNPN and CDR2 as SVGIG (reference sequence). The CDR3 protein is CAWSREGGNYGYTF. CDR3 DNA: TGTGCCTGGAGTCGGGAGGGGGGAAACTATGGCTACACCTTC.

The J gene is TRBJ2-2, the V gene TRBV7-2; no reliable D call. The CDR3 runs to 16 residues. Trimming took 5 bases from V and 0 from J, leaving 13 bases between them. Germline lookup yields CDR1 SGHTA and CDR2 FQGNSA. The CDR3 protein is CASSPRQTANTGELFF. The CDR3 DNA is TGTGCCAGCAGCCCCCGCCAGACCGCGAACACCGGGGAGCTGTTTTTT.

The chain uses TRBV21-1 and TRBJ2-1; whether TRBD2, the table's D call, matches the DNA was not checked. TRBV21-1 is deemed a pseudogene. The CDR3 covers 18 residues. The CDR3 reads CASSKEASGLSSYNEQFF. The CDR3 DNA is TGTGCCAGCAGCAAAGAGGCTAGCGGGCTTAGCTCCTACAATGAGCAGTTCTTC.

The chain combines TRBV6-5 with TRBJ2-5; D gene uncertain. The CDR3 spans 15 residues. Germline loops: CDR1 MNHEY, CDR2 SVGAGI. V shed 0 bases and J shed 2 bases, with 10 bases lying between them. The CDR3 nucleotides are TGTGCCAGCAGTTACTCGGGCAGTTTACAAGAGACCCAGTACTTC. As protein: CASSYSGSLQETQYF.

This clone was seen a handful of times. The chain links TRBV5-4 to TRBJ2-7, with TRBD2 matching 9 bases. Looked up from germline, CDR1 is SGHNT and CDR2 is YYREEE (reference sequence). CDR3 size: 14 residues. J gave up 4 bases and V 4 bases, and 6 bases lay outside the gene matches. This CDR3 reads CASSISGSGYEQYF. Written as DNA, the CDR3 is TGTGCCAGCAGCATTAGCGGGAGCGGTTACGAGCAGTACTTC.

This sequence joins TRBV29-1 and TRBJ2-1; D gene unclear. V was cut by 4 bases and J by 2 bases, with 12 bases left in between. This CDR3 has 14 residues. Looked up from germline, CDR1 is SQVTM and CDR2 is ANQGSEA. CDR3 sequence reads: CSVVATTAYNEQFF. Here the CDR3 DNA reads TGCAGCGTTGTGGCCACTACGGCCTACAATGAGCAGTTCTTC.

The chain has TRBV7-9 and TRBJ1-4; TRBD1 might be the D (5 bases). CDR1 is SEHNR and CDR2 is FQNEAQ in the germline V gene (reference sequence). The CDR3 contains 15 residues. V was clipped by 7 bases and J by 6 bases, with 18 bases between them. CDR3 coding DNA: TGTGCCAGCACCCTACGGATAGGGGACGATGAAAAACTGTTTTTT. It yields the protein CASTLRIGDDEKLFF.

Judged by abundance, this clone is medium-sized. V usage is TRBV10-2 and J usage is TRBJ1-2; D uncertain. From germline, CDR1 is WSHSY and CDR2 SAAADI. This CDR3 contains 14 residues. Trimming stripped 5 bases from V and 2 bases from J, with 12 bases between. The CDR3 DNA reads as TGCGCCAGCAGTCTGGACGGCATGAACTATGGCTACACCTTC. It yields the protein CASSLDGMNYGYTF.

The V and J genes are TRBV5-6 and TRBJ2-1, with 7 bases matching TRBD1. This CDR3 is built from 12 residues. Germline V lookup: CDR1 SGHDT, CDR2 YYEEEE. The junction had 3 bases not matched to a gene; V was cut back by 4 bases and J by 8 bases. This CDR3 is CASSLTGYEQFF. CDR3 coding DNA: TGTGCCAGCAGCCTGACAGGGTATGAGCAGTTCTTC. The full variable domain, rest sourced from reference TRBV5-6 and TRBJ2-1, is DAGVTQSPTHLIKTRGQQVTLRCSPKSGHDTVSWYQQALGQGPQFIFQYYEEEERQRGNFPDRFSGHQFPNYSSELNVNALLLGDSALYLCASSLTGYEQFFGPGTRLTVL.

This clone was recorded only once. This sequence joins TRBV19 and TRBJ2-7; the D is unclear. The CDR3 spans 14 residues. Between the trimmed V and J ends, which lost 3 bases and 4 bases, there was a span of 13 bases. Per the germline V gene, CDR1 is LNHDA and CDR2 is SQIVND (reference sequence). The CDR3: CASSIKLSPYEQYF. DNA of the CDR3: TGTGCCAGTAGTATCAAGTTGAGCCCGTACGAGCAGTACTTC.

The sample holds a few counts of this clone. V and J are TRBV19 and TRBJ1-4, with D maybe TRBD1 (6 bases). CDR3 length: 15 amino acids. Trimming pared 4 bases from V and 3 bases from J, leaving 12 bases between. Per the germline V gene, CDR1 is LNHDA and CDR2 is SQIVND (reference sequence). This chain's CDR3 is CASSTWDTSNEKLFF. CDR3 in DNA: TGTGCCAGTAGTACCTGGGACACTTCTAATGAAAAACTGTTTTTT.

This chain links TRBV5-4 with TRBJ1-1; a weak D match, TRBD1 (5 bases). V lost 4 bases and J lost 5, with 21 bases in between. There are 16 residues in the CDR3. The germline gives CDR1 SGHNT, CDR2 YYREEE (reference sequence). The CDR3 loop is CASSPAVGAGGTEAFF. The DNA of the CDR3 is TGTGCCAGCAGCCCCGCTGTAGGGGCGGGTGGGACTGAAGCTTTCTTT.

The chain is built from TRBV19 and TRBJ1-2; the D is unclear. Germline V lookup: CDR1 LNHDA, CDR2 SQIVND (reference sequence). V was shortened by 9 bases and J by 3 bases, with 20 bases between the two germline ends. The CDR3 covers 15 residues. As DNA, the CDR3 is TGTGCCAGCAAAAGAGGCGCCGGGCTGGACTATGGCTACACCTTC. Protein product: CASKRGAGLDYGYTF.

The rearrangement uses TRBV7-9 and TRBJ1-3; D is possibly TRBD1 (5 bases). Between the trimmed V and J ends, which lost 1 base and 2 bases, there was a span of 9 bases. This CDR3 spans 15 amino acids. CDR1 is SEHNR, CDR2 FQNEAQ, per germline (reference sequence). The CDR3 sequence: CASSLEGSAGNTIYF. The CDR3 DNA follows: TGTGCCAGCAGCTTAGAGGGGAGCGCTGGAAACACCATATATTTT.

This clone was counted once. This rearrangement joins TRBV11-1 to TRBJ2-1; D is unclear. The V gene lost 0 bases and the J gene lost 4 bases, with 1 base spanning the gap. CDR1 SGHAT and CDR2 FQDESV come from the germline V gene (reference sequence). The CDR3 runs 12 residues. Here the CDR3 DNA reads TGTGCCAGCAGCTTAGCTTACAATGAGCAGTTCTTC. It encodes CASSLAYNEQFF.

This clone was recorded a few times. The chain recombines TRBV4-1 with TRBJ2-3; weak D call: TRBD1 (5 bases). This CDR3 region has 17 residues. Germline lookup yields CDR1 MGHRA and CDR2 YSYEKL. The germline V and J ends were trimmed by 2 bases and 1 base, with 16 bases remaining between them. In nucleotides, the CDR3 is TGCGCCAGCAGCCAATCCCTTCAGGGTTCTGGCACAGATACGCAGTATTTT. Amino acids: CASSQSLQGSGTDTQYF.

The chain has TRBV27 and TRBJ1-4; D remains ambiguous. CDR1 and CDR2 from the germline V gene are MNHEY and SMNVEV (reference sequence). This CDR3 spans 14 amino acids. V was shortened by 8 bases and J by 8 bases, with 18 bases between the two germline ends. CDR3 sequence reads: CASGEDRLGEKLFF. CDR3 bases: TGTGCCAGCGGCGAAGATCGCTTAGGGGAAAAACTGTTTTTT.

This sequence joins TRBV7-2 and TRBJ2-1; 14 positions agree with TRBD2. Germline V lookup: CDR1 SGHTA, CDR2 FQGNSA. This CDR3 region has 16 residues. Germline trimming cut 4 bases from V and 9 bases from J; bases unmatched to any gene: 8. The CDR3 spells CASSSRTSGRRIEQFF. The CDR3 coding sequence is TGTGCCAGCAGCTCACGGACTAGCGGGAGGCGGATTGAGCAGTTCTTC.

V usage is TRBV7-6 and J usage is TRBJ2-1, with 7 bases matching TRBD1. The CDR3 is 16 residues long. Germline trimming cut 1 base from V and 0 bases from J; bases unmatched to any gene: 3. Germline assignment: CDR1 SGHVS and CDR2 FNYEAQ. CDR3 DNA sequence: TGTGCCAGCAGCTTAGATACAGGGGCCTCCTACAATGAGCAGTTCTTC. It specifies CASSLDTGASYNEQFF.

V usage is TRBV5-4 and J usage is TRBJ2-7, with TRBD1 identical over 10 bases. The CDR3 is 16 residues long. V lost 4 bases and J lost 1; bases outside the gene matches: 8. CDR1 and CDR2 (germline): SGHNT, YYREEE (reference sequence). CDR3 coding DNA: TGTGCCAGCAGCCCGCACGGGACAGGGGTATCCTACGAGCAGTACTTC. Amino acids: CASSPHGTGVSYEQYF.